This TCR beta chain appears in the sequencing data of a study of T-cell reconstitution after alpha-beta-depleted transplantation in children. This clonotype has a handful of counts. Unique molecular identifiers were incorporated when the TCRbeta library was constructed. TCRdb re-analysed the PCR reads in MiXCR, keeping a single row per CDR3 protein. The sample has 440,000 or so distinct CDR3 sequences, roughly two fifths seen once. V lost 4 bases to trimming and J lost 2 bases; unmatched junction nucleotides: 7. CDR1 DFQATT and CDR2 SNEGSKA come from the germline V gene (reference sequence). CDR3 length equals 14 residues.

This specimen consisted of PBMCs, obtained before TCRalphabeta/CD19-depleted stem cell transplant. This TCR derives from a girl aged 2 to 9 with aplastic anemia, due to receive a stem cell transplant. The chain joins TRBV20-1 to TRBJ2-7, with 8 bases aligning to TRBD1. CDR3 sequence reads: CSANPPGGPYEQYF. The DNA of the CDR3 is TGCAGTGCTAATCCCCCAGGGGGCCCCTACGAGCAGTACTTC.